These 23 T cell receptor beta chains originate from one sample sequenced in a study of graft-versus-host responses after intestinal transplantation. The table came from immunoSEQ multiplex PCR; TCRdb's copy has only in-frame clones and leaves some out. The top ten clones hold 30% to 45% of a sample with roughly 12,000 clones, 65% to 80% of them seen once. This specimen was PBMCs, taken roughly 490 days after intestinal transplant. These receptors came from a human patient who received an intestinal transplant, so some T cells may come from the graft donor.

V usage is TRBV2 and J usage is TRBJ2-3; D gene ambiguous. V was cut by 6 bases and J by 0 bases, with 4 bases left in between. Germline V gene sequence: CDR1 SNHLY, CDR2 FYNNEI. The CDR3 spans 12 residues. CDR3 nucleotide sequence: TGTGCCAGCAGGGCTAGCACAGATACGCAGTATTTT. Protein sequence: CASRASTDTQYF.

The gene calls are TRBV6-5 and TRBJ2-5; perhaps TRBD2 as D (6 bases). With the DNA end fitting TRBJ2-7 better, the J assignment may be wrong. CDR1 and CDR2 (germline): MNHEY, SVGAGI. The CDR3 length is 15 residues. This CDR3 reads CASSYGGRPLYEQYF. In DNA form, the CDR3 reads TGTGCCAGCAGTTACGGGGGGAGGCCCCTGTACGAGCAGTACTTC.

The chain recombines TRBV2 with TRBJ1-6, with D possibly matching TRBD1 (6 bases). The CDR3 contains 15 residues. Germline V lookup: CDR1 SNHLY, CDR2 FYNNEI. V was cut by 7 bases and J by 1 base, with 11 bases left in between. CDR3 amino acids: CASTNRESYNSPLHF. The CDR3 DNA reads TGTGCCAGCACTAACAGGGAATCCTATAATTCACCCCTCCACTTT.

The CDR3 loop is CASSSLAGTDTQYF. DNA of the CDR3: TGTGCCAGCAGCTCTCTAGCGGGCACAGATACGCAGTATTTT. V usage is TRBV7-9 and J usage is TRBJ2-3; 7 positions match TRBD2. The CDR3 has 14 amino acids. J gave up 1 base and V 4 bases, and 2 bases lay outside the gene matches. The germline V gene has CDR1 SEHNR and CDR2 FQNEAQ (reference sequence). Together with reference TRBV7-9 and TRBJ2-3, the CDR3 gives the full variable domain: DTGVSQNPRHKITKRGQNVTFRCDPISEHNRLYWYRQTLGQGPEFLTYFQNEAQLEKSRLLSDRFSAERPKGSFSTLEIQRTEQGDSAMYLCASSSLAGTDTQYFGPGTRLTVL.

CDR3 coding DNA: TGTGCCAGCAGCCGAGAACTCAGGGGGACCCAGTACTTC. As protein: CASSRELRGTQYF. The chain is built from TRBV14 and TRBJ2-5; TRBD1 is a possible D gene (6 bases). Trimming cost V 4 bases and J 7 bases, with 13 bases left between them. Germline lookup yields CDR1 SGHDN and CDR2 FVKESK. CDR3 length: 13 residues.

The rearrangement uses TRBV30 and TRBJ2-6; D gene uncertain. Germline CDR1 reads GTSNPN; CDR2 reads SVGIG (reference sequence). Trimming stripped 2 bases from V and 0 bases from J, with 5 bases between. The CDR3 runs 14 residues. The CDR3 sequence: CAWSPGSGANVLTF. CDR3 sequence (DNA): TGTGCCTGGAGTCCGGGCTCTGGGGCCAACGTCCTGACTTTC.

J is TRBJ1-4 and V is TRBV28; D is undetermined. V was trimmed by 5 bases and J by 8 bases, leaving 21 bases between them. The CDR3 has 16 residues. CDR1 and CDR2 from the germline V gene are MDHEN and SYDVKM. The CDR3 protein is CASSHGLNTNGEKLFF. The CDR3 region has the DNA TGTGCCAGCAGTCACGGACTGAATACTAACGGGGAAAAACTGTTTTTT.

This clone was recorded once. The gene calls are TRBV5-5 and TRBJ2-1, with TRBD1 matching over 10 bases. Trimming at V came to 4 bases and at J to 8 bases, leaving 3 bases not matched to a gene. Looked up from germline, CDR1 is SGHKS and CDR2 is YYEKEE (reference sequence). The CDR3 loop spans 13 amino acids. DNA of the CDR3: TGTGCCAGCAGCCGGACAGGGGGAGATGAGCAGTTCTTC. Protein product: CASSRTGGDEQFF. Combining the CDR3 with reference TRBV5-5 and TRBJ2-1 gives the whole variable domain DAGVTQSPTHLIKTRGQQVTLRCSPISGHKSVSWYQQVLGQGPQFIFQYYEKEERGRGNFPDRFSARQFPNYSSELNVNALLLGDSALYLCASSRTGGDEQFFGPGTRLTVL.

V gene TRBV10-1 combines with J gene TRBJ1-6; D gene unclear. CDR1 is WNHNN and CDR2 is SYGVQD in the germline V gene (reference sequence). The CDR3 totals 13 residues. V was clipped by 5 bases and J by 10 bases, with 12 bases between them. CDR3: CASSPRPESPLHF. The CDR3, as DNA: TGCGCCAGCAGTCCCAGACCAGAATCACCCCTCCACTTT.

The CDR3 sequence: CASSFSGTEQFF. DNA for the CDR3: TGCGCCAGCAGCTTTAGCGGGACTGAGCAGTTCTTC. The rearrangement uses TRBV4-1 and TRBJ2-1; 8 nucleotides align to TRBD2. Trimming removed 5 bases from V and 9 bases from J; junction bases left unmatched: 3. Germline values: CDR1 MGHRA, CDR2 YSYEKL. The CDR3 is 12 residues long.

V and J are TRBV30 and TRBJ1-4, with TRBD1 identical over 7 bases. V gave up 3 bases and J gave up 5 bases; unmatched junction bases: 6. The CDR3 length is 14 residues. Germline assignment: CDR1 GTSNPN and CDR2 SVGIG (reference sequence). In DNA form, the CDR3 reads TGTGCCTGGAGCTCCGGGACAGTGAATGAAAAACTGTTTTTT. As protein: CAWSSGTVNEKLFF.

This clone was picked up a small number of times. V is TRBV28 and J is TRBJ1-5, with D perhaps matching TRBD1 (6 bases). V lost 4 bases and J lost 5, with 18 bases in between. CDR3 size: 16 residues. The germline CDR1 and CDR2 sequences are MDHEN and SYDVKM. The CDR3 coding sequence is TGTGCCAGCAGTTCACTACGGGGGCAGGGGCATCAGCCCCAGCATTTT. This encodes CASSSLRGQGHQPQHF.

This sequence joins TRBV5-6 and TRBJ1-3, with D possibly TRBD1 on 5 matching bases. V lost 2 bases, J lost 2 bases, and 8 bases lay in between. Looked up from germline, CDR1 is SGHDT and CDR2 is YYEEEE. The CDR3 is 14 residues long. CDR3 sequence: CASSFRQPGNTIYF. In DNA, the CDR3 is TGTGCCAGCAGCTTCAGACAGCCTGGAAACACCATATATTTT.

The V call is TRBV4-1, the J call TRBJ2-2; 12 nucleotides match TRBD2. V gave up 1 base and J gave up 8 bases; unmatched junction bases: 8. The CDR3 runs 17 residues. Germline V gene lookup returns CDR1 MGHRA and CDR2 YSYEKL. Written as DNA, the CDR3 is TGCGCCAGCAGCCAAGCCCTAGCGGGAGGGCCGCAGGGGGAGCTGTTTTTT. Its protein product is CASSQALAGGPQGELFF.

This chain uses TRBV7-9 with TRBJ2-1; a weak D match, TRBD2 (6 bases). Germline CDR1 reads SEHNR; CDR2 reads FQNEAQ (reference sequence). CDR3 size: 18 residues. V was pared by 2 bases and J by 0 bases, with 17 bases between. The CDR3 DNA reads TGTGCCAGCAGCTTATTAGGAAGCGGGTGGTACTCCTACAATGAGCAGTTCTTC. Translation: CASSLLGSGWYSYNEQFF.

The chain employs TRBV28 and TRBJ2-3; D remains ambiguous. This CDR3 has 16 residues. The V end lost 5 bases, the J end lost 0 bases, and 15 bases lay between the germline ends. Germline V gene lookup returns CDR1 MDHEN and CDR2 SYDVKM. Here the CDR3 DNA reads TGTGCCAGCAGTCGAGAAACGGAAATTAGCACAGATACGCAGTATTTT. Translation gives CASSRETEISTDTQYF.

The gene calls are TRBV6-5 and TRBJ2-7, with 8 positions matching TRBD2. With 6 bases clipped from V and 6 bases from J, the junction kept 10 bases outside the gene matches. The germline V gene encodes CDR1 MNHEY and CDR2 SVGAGI. CDR3 length: 14 residues. The CDR3 DNA reads as TGTGCCAGCAGACCCGGGACTAGGTCGTCCGAGCAGTACTTC. As protein: CASRPGTRSSEQYF.

The V gene is TRBV11-3, the J gene TRBJ2-2; 9 bases are shared with TRBD1. V lost 5 bases and J lost 8; bases outside the gene matches: 9. CDR1 is SGHNT and CDR2 is YENEEA in the germline V gene. The CDR3 loop spans 15 amino acids. CDR3 nucleotide sequence: TGTGCCAGCAGCCAAAACAGGGGGCGCAGGGGGGAGCTGTTTTTT. It specifies CASSQNRGRRGELFF. Combining the CDR3 with reference TRBV11-3 and TRBJ2-2 gives the whole variable domain EAGVVQSPRYKIIEKKQPVAFWCNPISGHNTLYWYLQNLGQGPELLIRYENEEAVDDSQLPKDRFSAERLKGVDSTLKIQPAELGDSAVYLCASSQNRGRRGELFFGEGSRLTVL.

The chain combines TRBV30 with TRBJ2-1; D not resolved. V shed 3 bases and J shed 6 bases, with 15 bases lying between them. CDR3 size: 14 residues. Germline CDR1 reads GTSNPN; CDR2 reads SVGIG (reference sequence). The CDR3 sequence is CAWRSLGKSNEQFF. DNA for the CDR3: TGTGCCTGGAGGTCTCTAGGGAAAAGCAATGAGCAGTTCTTC.

The gene calls are TRBV5-8 and TRBJ1-5; possibly TRBD1 for D (5 bases). Between the trimmed V and J ends, which lost 0 bases and 5 bases, there was a span of 12 bases. The CDR3 contains 15 residues. Germline V lookup: CDR1 SGHTS, CDR2 YDEGEE. The CDR3 sequence is CASSLEVGGDQPQHF. The CDR3 DNA sequence: TGTGCCAGCAGCTTGGAGGTAGGAGGGGATCAGCCCCAGCATTTT.

V is TRBV21-1 and J is TRBJ2-1; the table's D call, TRBD1, was not checked against the DNA. TRBV21-1 is termed a pseudogene. The CDR3 extends over 19 amino acids. The DNA of the CDR3 is TGTGCCAGCAGCAATTCCCTCGACAGGGTGCTTAGCTCCTACAATGAGCAGTTCTTC. Translating it yields CASSNSLDRVLSSYNEQFF.

V is TRBV5-6 and J is TRBJ2-1, with a tentative D call TRBD2 (5 bases). The CDR3 spans 17 residues. Trimming cost V 2 bases and J 4 bases, with 19 bases left between them. Germline CDR1 reads SGHDT; CDR2 reads YYEEEE. The CDR3 region is CASSLLAQRSWYNEQFF. Here the CDR3 DNA reads TGTGCCAGCAGCTTACTCGCCCAGCGGAGCTGGTACAATGAGCAGTTCTTC. Full variable domain (remainder filled in from reference TRBV5-6 and TRBJ2-1): DAGVTQSPTHLIKTRGQQVTLRCSPKSGHDTVSWYQQALGQGPQFIFQYYEEEERQRGNFPDRFSGHQFPNYSSELNVNALLLGDSALYLCASSLLAQRSWYNEQFFGPGTRLTVL.

Remarks on this clone: In this CDR3 the conserved last residue, phenylalanine or tryptophan, is missing, so a read error is likely. The chain has TRBV6-4 and TRBJ2-7; no clear D. Germline loops: CDR1 MRHNA, CDR2 SNTAGT. V dropped 2 bases and J dropped 6 bases, with 11 bases sitting between them. CDR3 length: 13 amino acids. CDR3 residues: CASSDSLEGEQYL. CDR3 nucleotides: TGTGCCAGCAGTGACAGTCTGGAAGGCGAGCAGTACCTC.